This TCR beta chain emerged from a study of control samples from healthy donors and cancer patients. Clones were sequenced by immunoSEQ multiplex PCR, and TCRdb holds only the in-frame ones, with some missing. The top ten clones hold 20% to 25% of a sample with about 89,000 clones, around nine tenths of them seen once. Looked up from germline, CDR1 is LGHDT and CDR2 is YNNKEL (reference sequence). The CDR3 loop spans 17 amino acids. The junction had 10 bases not matched to a gene; V was cut back by 0 bases and J by 7 bases. The rearrangement joins TRBV3-1 (or the pseudogene TRBV3-2) to TRBJ2-1; 9 bases are shared with TRBD2. The sequencing sample was made of blood. This receptor was identified in a man aged 25-40 years in good health. The CDR3 region has the DNA TGTGCCAGCAGCCAAGATCGTTGGCGGGGGGGCTGGAATGAGCAGTTCTTC. Its protein product is CASSQDRWRGGWNEQFF.